This TCR beta chain was recovered during a study of T cell responses to AZD1222 COVID-19 vaccine. Study-level points and caveats: Repertoires were obtained only post-peak T cell response. Possibly, clonal diversity was underestimated; donors were largely white British and included more females.

The table came from immunoSEQ multiplex PCR; TCRdb's copy has only in-frame clones and leaves some out. The table records about 62,000 clones, 76% of them present only once. Worth noting for this clone: What it binds is unknown.

This receptor was identified in an adult in good health. The material was peripheral blood, obtained on day 0 of AZD1222 vaccination.

The CDR3 protein is CASSYGAGGWYGYTF. The CDR3 DNA reads TGTGCCAGCAGTTACGGGGCAGGGGGGTGGTATGGCTACACCTTC. The V call is TRBV6-5, the J call TRBJ1-2; TRBD1 matches 7 bases. This CDR3 region has 15 residues. CDR1 is MNHEY, CDR2 SVGAGI, per germline. J was trimmed by 5 bases and V by 2 bases; bases with no gene match: 8.